This entry lists 10 T cell receptor beta chains sequenced from one sample in a study of T cell repertoires in cytomegalovirus infection. No antigen has been assigned to these receptors. MiXCR was run by TCRdb on the reads, yielding one entry per CDR3 protein. Of around 570,000 distinct CDR3 sequences in the sample, 40% were seen once. Sample: cultured PBMCs, taken from culture after CMV antigen stimulation. The source of these receptors is a human donor in good health (CMV status not recorded). Some clones in this sample may be carry-over from other donors' samples.

A few counts support this clonotype. J is TRBJ2-2 and V is TRBV7-6, with a weak D call TRBD1 (5 bases). Trimming pared 11 bases from V and 4 bases from J, leaving 8 bases between. The V gene's germline CDR1 is SGHVS and CDR2 FNYEAQ. The CDR3 consists of 11 residues. CDR3: CACQGTGELFF. The CDR3 region has the DNA TGTGCCTGCCAGGGCACCGGGGAGCTGTTTTTT.

This clonotype showed up just a few times. DNA of the CDR3: TGTGCCAGCAGCTTTTCCATCGCGAACACCGGGGAGCTGTTTTTT. It encodes CASSFSIANTGELFF. The chain is built from TRBV7-8 and TRBJ2-2; D call uncertain. Germline loops: CDR1 SGHVS, CDR2 FQNEAQ. The length of the CDR3 is 15 residues. Trimming took 3 bases from V and 0 from J, leaving 8 bases between them.

The chain uses TRBV7-2 and TRBJ2-7, with a tentative D call TRBD2 (8 bases). CDR3 length: 16 residues. From germline, CDR1 is SGHTA and CDR2 FQGNSA. Deletions cut 4 bases from V and 4 bases from J, with 20 bases between. CDR3 DNA sequence: TGTGCCAGCAGCTCCCGACAGGGACTAGTAGGTTACGAGCAGTACTTC. It codes for CASSSRQGLVGYEQYF.

J is TRBJ2-3 and V is TRBV7-2, with D perhaps matching TRBD1 or TRBD2 (5 bases each). Germline V gene data show CDR1 as SGHTA and CDR2 as FQGNSA. The CDR3 totals 14 residues. Between the trimmed V and J ends, which lost 5 bases and 0 bases, there was a span of 9 bases. The CDR3 region is CASSGWDSTDTQYF. CDR3 in DNA: TGTGCCAGCAGCGGATGGGACAGCACAGATACGCAGTATTTT.

This clonotype was counted ten times or more. The chain combines TRBV7-8 with TRBJ2-1; D call uncertain. The CDR3 spans 16 residues. Germline V gene lookup returns CDR1 SGHVS and CDR2 FQNEAQ. Trimming pared 4 bases from V and 7 bases from J, leaving 20 bases between. DNA for the CDR3: TGTGCCAGCAGCTCCCCCACTCTGATATCTTTAAATGAGCAGTTCTTC. This codes for CASSSPTLISLNEQFF.

Ten or more counts support this clonotype. The chain uses TRBV7-2 and TRBJ2-7, with no clear D. The length of the CDR3 is 13 residues. Germline CDR1 reads SGHTA; CDR2 reads FQGNSA. V was shortened by 2 bases and J by 2 bases, with 7 bases between the two germline ends. The CDR3 DNA is TGTGCCAGCAGCTTAACAGTAGCCTACGAGCAGTACTTC. This encodes CASSLTVAYEQYF.

This sequence joins TRBV27 and TRBJ2-7; the D call may be TRBD1 or TRBD2 (5 bases each). Germline V gene sequence: CDR1 MNHEY, CDR2 SMNVEV (reference sequence). This CDR3 is built from 12 residues. Trimming removed 10 bases at V and 2 bases at J, with 12 bases between. The CDR3 is CATGDGAYEQYF. In nucleotides, the CDR3 is TGTGCCACCGGGGACGGAGCCTACGAGCAGTACTTC.

This chain uses TRBV19 with TRBJ1-1; perhaps TRBD1 as D (6 bases). V was trimmed by 10 bases and J by 1 base, leaving 13 bases between them. The CDR3 length is 13 residues. Germline CDR1 reads LNHDA; CDR2 reads SQIVND (reference sequence). The CDR3 here is CATSDRSNTEAFF. The CDR3 DNA follows: TGTGCCACCTCGGACAGATCGAACACTGAAGCTTTCTTT.

This clonotype was counted a few times. The V gene is TRBV28, the J gene TRBJ1-3; D not certain. CDR1 and CDR2 from the germline V gene are MDHEN and SYDVKM. This CDR3 has 12 amino acids. V lost 9 bases, J lost 2 bases, and 8 bases lay in between. In nucleotides, the CDR3 is TGTGCCAGTAGGGATCCTGGAAACACCATATATTTT. Translated: CASRDPGNTIYF.

This chain links TRBV20-1 with TRBJ2-7; 8 bases align to TRBD1. CDR3 size: 13 residues. Looked up from germline, CDR1 is DFQATT and CDR2 is SNEGSKA (reference sequence). This CDR3 reads CTMRTGPSYEQYF. CDR3 DNA sequence: TGCACCATGAGGACAGGGCCCTCCTACGAGCAGTACTTC.